The entry below gives a single T cell receptor (beta chain) sequence along with its context. Its cognate antigen has yet to be identified. No quality values exist for individual bases; no much larger clone is one base distant. This sample was taken from a study of shared clonotypes between healthy human individuals (dated by TCRdb to about 2020). In the study overall: A couple of women and a few men aged 18 to 49 years were included in the cohort. The study deeply sequenced blood TCR repertoires of five healthy adults to estimate repertoire size and the extent of clonotype sharing between individuals. To increase sequencing depth and limit assay-specific biases, different laboratories used diverse techniques to prepare libraries and sequence TCR repertoires. Per donor, three plates each were used for CD4 naive and CD4 memory, two for CD8 naive, and one for CD8 memory. Between about 0.85 and 10 billion PBMCs per donor were obtained by leukapheresis. Findings and caveats that apply to the study as a whole: Sampling was limited to blood, and TCR repertoires in tissue likely differ from TCR repertoires in blood. Clonotypes shared by all four sorted-subset donors showed higher generation probabilities than non-shared clonotypes. Naive subsets generally had larger estimated clonotype richness than memory subsets did. Based on pairwise subsampling, the degree of clonotype sharing among donors was expected to be affected by sequencing depth. Incomplete sequencing was indicated by rarefaction of sorted-subset datasets, despite the large sequencing depth. About 4.5% of naive CD4, around 4% of naive CD8, around 2.3% of memory CD4, and 0.35% to 0.5% of memory CD8 clonotypes were shared across several donors. The genetic and exposure-history diversity represented was limited by the small number of donors.

TCR CDR3 regions were amplified from genomic DNA by multiplex PCR using the deep immunoSEQ assay. Extracted genomic DNA from each cell subset was spread evenly across all wells of several immunoSEQ 96-well plates, with each plate serving as a replicate. For sorted subsets, 200 to 250 ng genomic DNA, equal to about 30,000 T cell genomes, was loaded into each replicate PCR. The purified libraries were quantified using a Qubit 3.0 fluorometer, sized with a Bioanalyzer 2100, and then quantified again using the KAPA Library Quantification kit. Every immunoSEQ 96-well plate was sequenced on a separate single-read 150-cycle Illumina NextSeq 550 flow cell. In the authors' own workflow: The immunoSEQ output contained only junctional sequences without quality scores, so filtering could not match that applied to full-length reads. Sequences were annotated with PyIR, a Python wrapper for IgBLAST v1.9, and V/J genes and CDR3 were assigned using IMGT germline references. Reads were filtered out if the reads had weak V/J assignments (E-value above 1e-6), no CDR3, stop codons, out-of-frame junctions, or ambiguous translated residues. V3J clonotypes were defined by identical inferred V gene, J gene, and CDR3 amino acid sequence. Percentage overlap between repertoires was computed as shared unique clonotypes divided by the size of the smaller repertoire. RTK rarefaction, the Chao1 estimator, and Recon v2.1 estimates of unobserved clonotypes were used to assess repertoire richness. Generation probabilities for all TCRbeta clonotypes obtained by the gDNA method from a handful of donors were computed using OLGA. Sourced from immuneACCESS, this table was stored by TCRdb with only in-frame sequences that have V and J called. A share of the clones is absent; for the studies checked, an unresolved V gene accounts for under half, and the remainder has no known explanation. V, J and clone size are those of that table, while D and trimming were read from the DNA. Here the sample has 1.6 million or so clones; over 95% occur a single time. The top ten hold approximately 1.1% of the sample.

Looking up the germline V gene (reference sequence) yields CDR1 MNHEY and CDR2 SMNVEV. The cysteine opens and the phenylalanine closes a CDR3 of 14 amino acids. Of all the DNA, just the CDR3 is kept, 42 bases in frame from base 1. Relative to germline, V is 1 base shorter and J is 7 bases shorter, with 14 bases between their ends. Healthy HIV-negative adults with no recently reported acute infections or vaccinations were included as donors. Every donor was a Caucasian adult residing in Nashville, Tennessee, USA. CD4+ T cells were enriched through magnetic negative selection, after which naive cells were positively selected on CD45RA and the remaining negative fraction served as the memory subset. Blood was obtained by leukapheresis, after which PBMCs were separated by Ficoll-Histopaque density gradient centrifugation and cryopreserved in liquid nitrogen vapor phase. Purity and quantity of every magnetically sorted T cell population were checked by analytical flow cytometry. From each sorted fraction, genomic DNA was isolated and quantified by UV absorbance on a Nanodrop 2000c.

The source is a man between 25 and 39 years old in good health. The V and J genes are TRBV27 and TRBJ2-7, with no confident D gene call. Sequences were obtained from naive CD4+ T cells sorted from blood. The cell subset or site label for this specimen denotes: CD45RA+ positively selected. The CDR3 sequence is CASSLFPRFGEQYF. The sequenced DNA: TGTGCCAGCAGTTTATTCCCCAGGTTTGGGGAGCAGTACTTC.